A selection of T cell receptor beta chains follows, all from one sample in a study of cytomegalovirus exposure and HLA in healthy donors. The repertoire was sequenced with immunoSEQ multiplex PCR; TCRdb's copy has only in-frame clones and lacks some. The sample gives approximately 49,000 clones, 92% of which show up once; under 1.5% is in the top ten. The sequenced material came from PBMCs. These receptors came from a man aged 18 to 29 in good health and CMV-seronegative. Both conserved end residues are part of each CDR3. The D gene is left open where the match is weak.

j_call,v_call,d_call,cdr3_aa,cdr3_nt
TRBJ1-4,TRBV11-3,NA,CASSLVREPREKLFF,TGTGCCAGCAGCTTAGTACGGGAGCCCCGCGAAAAACTGTTTTTT
TRBJ2-1,TRBV7-3,TRBD1,CASSPQGDFGEQFF,TGTGCCAGCAGCCCCCAGGGGGATTTTGGTGAGCAGTTCTTC
TRBJ2-1,TRBV28,TRBD1,CASSLSRDRGHNEQFF,TGTGCCAGCAGTTTGTCCCGGGACAGGGGGCACAATGAGCAGTTCTTC
TRBJ2-1,TRBV28,TRBD1,CASSTLQGGYNEQFF,TGTGCCAGCAGTACCCTACAGGGGGGCTACAATGAGCAGTTCTTC
TRBJ2-1,TRBV7-2,NA,CASSLVLVSYNEQFF,TGTGCCAGCAGCTTAGTGCTAGTCTCCTACAATGAGCAGTTCTTC
TRBJ2-5,TRBV30,NA,CAWSVIGLPETQYF,TGTGCCTGGAGTGTGATAGGACTACCAGAGACCCAGTACTTC
TRBJ2-3,TRBV5-1,TRBD2,CASSWGLAGTDTQYF,TGCGCCAGCAGCTGGGGACTAGCGGGGACAGATACGCAGTATTTT
TRBJ2-1,TRBV4-3,TRBD1,CASSPGQGPNEQFF,TGCGCCAGCAGCCCGGGACAGGGCCCTAATGAGCAGTTCTTC
TRBJ1-1,TRBV7-2,TRBD1,CASSLIYAGTVNTEAFF,TGTGCCAGCAGCCTTATATACGCCGGGACAGTGAACACTGAAGCTTTCTTT
TRBJ2-7,TRBV11-3,NA,CASSLEQSYEQYF,TGTGCCAGCAGCTTGGAACAGTCCTACGAGCAGTACTTC
TRBJ2-5,TRBV6-5,NA,CASSAQGLGETQYF,TGTGCCAGCAGTGCTCAGGGTCTGGGGGAGACCCAGTACTTC
TRBJ2-1,TRBV9,NA,CASSSLSVDEQFF,TGTGCCAGCAGCTCCCTCTCCGTCGATGAGCAGTTCTTC
TRBJ2-1,TRBV11-2,TRBD2,CASSLTSATGDEQFF,TGTGCCAGCAGCTTAACTAGCGCCACCGGAGATGAGCAGTTCTTC
TRBJ2-5,TRBV4-1,TRBD2,CASSLRPGGGVQETQYF,TGCGCCAGCAGCCTCCGACCTGGGGGAGGGGTCCAAGAGACCCAGTACTTC
TRBJ2-7,TRBV5-8,TRBD2,CASSLASGTLYEQYF,TGTGCCAGCAGCTTGGCTAGCGGGACGCTCTACGAGCAGTACTTC
TRBJ2-3,TRBV18,NA,CASSIAIPDTQYF,TGTGCCAGCTCAATAGCGATCCCAGATACGCAGTATTTT
TRBJ2-1,TRBV7-9,TRBD1,CASRKWTGEKNEQFF,TGTGCCAGCAGGAAATGGACAGGGGAGAAGAATGAGCAGTTCTTC
TRBJ2-1,TRBV6-1,TRBD1,CASSDRDRGREQFF,TGTGCCAGCAGTGACCGGGACAGGGGGCGTGAGCAGTTCTTC
TRBJ2-5,TRBV6-5,TRBD1,CASSGQIQETQYF,TGTGCCAGCTCGGGACAGATCCAAGAGACCCAGTACTTC
TRBJ1-4,TRBV15,NA,CATSILPPGFDGEKLFF,TGTGCCACCAGCATCCTCCCTCCAGGATTTGATGGTGAAAAACTGTTTTTT
TRBJ2-3,TRBV27,TRBD2,CASSLAGGGQDTQYF,TGTGCCAGCAGTTTAGCGGGAGGGGGGCAAGATACGCAGTATTTT